This is a list of T cell receptor beta chains from one sample in a study of shared clonotypes between healthy human individuals. Generated by immunoSEQ multiplex PCR, the TCRdb table keeps only in-frame clones and is missing some. Of about 1.1 million clones listed, roughly 77% are singletons. Sequenced sample: memory CD4+ T cells from PBMCs. The receptors come from a man younger than 35 in good health. Some clones in this sample may be carry-over from other donors' samples. CDR3s include the opening cysteine and the closing phenylalanine or tryptophan. Fields, in order: clone size, D gene, V gene, J gene, CDR3 length, CDR3 DNA, CDR3 protein. The D gene is left open where the match is weak. A clone size is listed for some rows: how often the clone was seen (once, few, many), or a class if it is expanded.

clone size: NA
D gene: NA
V gene: TRBV27
J gene: TRBJ1-5
CDR3 length: 15
CDR3 DNA: TGTGCCAGCAGGTCCGGGGGGGCCCTAAATCAGCCCCAGCATTTT
CDR3 protein: CASRSGGALNQPQHF

clone size: NA
D gene: TRBD2
V gene: TRBV5-1
J gene: TRBJ2-1
CDR3 length: 16
CDR3 DNA: TGCGCCAGCAGCTTGGGATCTAGCGGGACGCCCGGTGAGCAGTTCTTC
CDR3 protein: CASSLGSSGTPGEQFF

clone size: NA
D gene: NA
V gene: TRBV9
J gene: TRBJ2-3
CDR3 length: 13
CDR3 DNA: TGTGCCAGCAGCGTAGTTTTTTCGGATACGCAGTATTTT
CDR3 protein: CASSVVFSDTQYF

clone size: NA
D gene: NA
V gene: TRBV2
J gene: TRBJ2-7
CDR3 length: 15
CDR3 DNA: TGTGCCAGCAGTGAACAGGGTTCGGGCTTATACGAGCAGTACTTC
CDR3 protein: CASSEQGSGLYEQYF

clone size: few
D gene: NA
V gene: TRBV10-1
J gene: TRBJ2-3
CDR3 length: 15
CDR3 DNA: TGCGCCAGCAGTGATGGCGGAGCTAGCACAGATACGCAGTATTTT
CDR3 protein: CASSDGGASTDTQYF

clone size: NA
D gene: TRBD2
V gene: TRBV28
J gene: TRBJ2-1
CDR3 length: 17
CDR3 DNA: TGTGCCAGCCATAGGCGGGGGGGCAGGGGCTCCTACAATGAGCAGTTCTTC
CDR3 protein: CASHRRGGRGSYNEQFF

clone size: NA
D gene: NA
V gene: TRBV5-4
J gene: TRBJ2-3
CDR3 length: 14
CDR3 DNA: TGTGCCAGCAGCTTGACGTCGTTTCCAGATACGCAGTATTTT
CDR3 protein: CASSLTSFPDTQYF

clone size: NA
D gene: NA
V gene: TRBV19
J gene: TRBJ2-1
CDR3 length: 14
CDR3 DNA: TGTGCCAGTAGGTTTCCAGGGCCCTACAATGAGCAGTTCTTC
CDR3 protein: CASRFPGPYNEQFF

clone size: NA
D gene: NA
V gene: TRBV2
J gene: TRBJ2-1
CDR3 length: 17
CDR3 DNA: TGTGCCAGCAGTGAAAGGGGGCAGCGCGGGATCGGAGATGAGCAGTTCTTC
CDR3 protein: CASSERGQRGIGDEQFF

clone size: NA
D gene: TRBD1
V gene: TRBV6-5
J gene: TRBJ1-4
CDR3 length: 13
CDR3 DNA: TGTGCCAGCAGCAGGGACAGGGGCGAAAAACTGTTTTTT
CDR3 protein: CASSRDRGEKLFF

clone size: NA
D gene: NA
V gene: TRBV6-5
J gene: TRBJ1-1
CDR3 length: 13
CDR3 DNA: TGTGCCAGCAGTTACTCGGGGGGTCCTGAAGCTTTCTTT
CDR3 protein: CASSYSGGPEAFF

clone size: NA
D gene: TRBD1
V gene: TRBV7-2
J gene: TRBJ2-1
CDR3 length: 15
CDR3 DNA: TGTGCCAGCAGTTTAGGGACAGGGTCGTACAATGAGCAGTTCTTC
CDR3 protein: CASSLGTGSYNEQFF

clone size: NA
D gene: NA
V gene: TRBV2
J gene: TRBJ2-7
CDR3 length: 11
CDR3 DNA: TGTGCCAGCAGTGAGACCGCATGGCAGTACTTC
CDR3 protein: CASSETAWQYF

clone size: NA
D gene: TRBD1
V gene: TRBV6-1
J gene: TRBJ2-3
CDR3 length: 14
CDR3 DNA: TGTGCCAGCAGGCCGGGACAGGGGGCAGATACGCAGTATTTT
CDR3 protein: CASRPGQGADTQYF

clone size: NA
D gene: NA
V gene: TRBV5-1
J gene: TRBJ2-7
CDR3 length: 13
CDR3 DNA: TGCGCCAGCAGCTTCGAGCCGACTAACGAGCAGTACTTC
CDR3 protein: CASSFEPTNEQYF

clone size: NA
D gene: NA
V gene: TRBV5-4
J gene: TRBJ1-1
CDR3 length: 15
CDR3 DNA: TGTGCCAGCAGCTGGGAACACACAGCGAACACTGAAGCTTTCTTT
CDR3 protein: CASSWEHTANTEAFF

clone size: few
D gene: NA
V gene: TRBV7-2
J gene: TRBJ2-3
CDR3 length: 14
CDR3 DNA: TGTGCCAGCAGCCCCCGCGGGGGCATAGGTACGCAGTATTTT
CDR3 protein: CASSPRGGIGTQYF

clone size: NA
D gene: NA
V gene: TRBV11-2
J gene: TRBJ2-5
CDR3 length: 12
CDR3 DNA: TGTGCCAGCAGCTTAGGCCTCCCGGACCAGTACTTC
CDR3 protein: CASSLGLPDQYF

clone size: NA
D gene: NA
V gene: TRBV6-5
J gene: TRBJ1-2
CDR3 length: 14
CDR3 DNA: TGTGCCAGCAGTTACCGCGGGGGGGCGGACGGCTACACCTTC
CDR3 protein: CASSYRGGADGYTF

clone size: many
D gene: TRBD2
V gene: TRBV5-1
J gene: TRBJ2-1
CDR3 length: 16
CDR3 DNA: TGCGCCAGCAGCTTGGCTGGCGGGAGGATTACTGATGAGCAGTTCTTC
CDR3 protein: CASSLAGGRITDEQFF

clone size: NA
D gene: NA
V gene: TRBV7-2
J gene: TRBJ1-5
CDR3 length: 15
CDR3 DNA: TGTGCCAGCAGCTTGCTTTTTCAGGGTGGTCAGCCCCAGCATTTT
CDR3 protein: CASSLLFQGGQPQHF

clone size: NA
D gene: TRBD1
V gene: TRBV2
J gene: TRBJ2-2
CDR3 length: 14
CDR3 DNA: TGTGCCAGTAAGACAGGGTCGCGCACCGGGGAGCTGTTTTTT
CDR3 protein: CASKTGSRTGELFF

clone size: NA
D gene: TRBD2
V gene: TRBV25-1
J gene: TRBJ2-5
CDR3 length: 17
CDR3 DNA: TGTGCCAGCAGTGAAAGCGGACTAGCGGGAGGGAGGGAGACCCAGTACTTC
CDR3 protein: CASSESGLAGGRETQYF

clone size: NA
D gene: NA
V gene: TRBV2
J gene: TRBJ1-4
CDR3 length: 13
CDR3 DNA: TGTGCCAGCACTCGAGGAACTAATGAAAAACTGTTTTTT
CDR3 protein: CASTRGTNEKLFF

clone size: many
D gene: TRBD1
V gene: TRBV27
J gene: TRBJ2-7
CDR3 length: 18
CDR3 DNA: TGTGCCAGCTCACCGGGGACAGGCTTTTCTCTGGGTAACTACGAGCAGTACTTC
CDR3 protein: CASSPGTGFSLGNYEQYF

clone size: NA
D gene: TRBD2
V gene: TRBV6-5
J gene: TRBJ2-5
CDR3 length: 16
CDR3 DNA: TGTGCCAGCAGTTACCCCCCCAGCGGGAGTTGGGAGACCCAGTACTTC
CDR3 protein: CASSYPPSGSWETQYF

clone size: NA
D gene: NA
V gene: TRBV18
J gene: TRBJ1-5
CDR3 length: 14
CDR3 DNA: TGTGCCAGCTCACCAGCCGGGTTGAATCAGCCCCAGCATTTT
CDR3 protein: CASSPAGLNQPQHF

clone size: NA
D gene: TRBD1
V gene: TRBV5-1
J gene: TRBJ2-1
CDR3 length: 15
CDR3 DNA: TGCGCCAGCAGCTGGGGGGACAGGGTAGACAATGAGCAGTTCTTC
CDR3 protein: CASSWGDRVDNEQFF

clone size: few
D gene: NA
V gene: TRBV7-8
J gene: TRBJ2-6
CDR3 length: 13
CDR3 DNA: TGTGCCAGCAGCTTGGGTGGGGCCAACGTCCTGACTTTC
CDR3 protein: CASSLGGANVLTF

clone size: NA
D gene: NA
V gene: TRBV6-5
J gene: TRBJ1-6
CDR3 length: 13
CDR3 DNA: TGTGCCAGCAGGAGGACGGTGAATTCACCCCTCCACTTT
CDR3 protein: CASRRTVNSPLHF

clone size: few
D gene: NA
V gene: TRBV29-1
J gene: TRBJ1-2
CDR3 length: 13
CDR3 DNA: TGCAGCGCCCGGCACCGGGTGGGCGCGAGCTACACCTTC
CDR3 protein: CSARHRVGASYTF

clone size: NA
D gene: NA
V gene: TRBV6-5
J gene: TRBJ2-3
CDR3 length: 13
CDR3 DNA: TGTGCCAGCAGTTCTCCGGGAACAGATACGCAGTATTTT
CDR3 protein: CASSSPGTDTQYF

clone size: once
D gene: TRBD2
V gene: TRBV28
J gene: TRBJ2-1
CDR3 length: 15
CDR3 DNA: TGTGCCAATAGCCCGGGACTAGCGGGGGCCAATGAGCAGTTCTTC
CDR3 protein: CANSPGLAGANEQFF

clone size: NA
D gene: TRBD2
V gene: TRBV11-2
J gene: TRBJ2-3
CDR3 length: 15
CDR3 DNA: TGTGCCAGCAGCTGGAACGGGAGGTCCACAGATACGCAGTATTTT
CDR3 protein: CASSWNGRSTDTQYF

clone size: NA
D gene: NA
V gene: TRBV28
J gene: TRBJ1-2
CDR3 length: 13
CDR3 DNA: TGTGCCAGCAGTTTAAGGTTGGGGGGTGGCTACACCTTC
CDR3 protein: CASSLRLGGGYTF

clone size: NA
D gene: TRBD1
V gene: TRBV6-5
J gene: TRBJ1-1
CDR3 length: 16
CDR3 DNA: TGTGCCAGCAGTTACTCTTGGGGCAGGGGGACCACTGAAGCTTTCTTT
CDR3 protein: CASSYSWGRGTTEAFF

clone size: NA
D gene: NA
V gene: TRBV5-1
J gene: TRBJ2-5
CDR3 length: 14
CDR3 DNA: TGCGCCAGCAGCTTGGGGCTAGACGTTGAGACCCAGTACTTC
CDR3 protein: CASSLGLDVETQYF

clone size: few
D gene: NA
V gene: TRBV5-4
J gene: TRBJ1-2
CDR3 length: 13
CDR3 DNA: TGTGCCAGCAGTCAAGACAATAACTATGGCTACACCTTC
CDR3 protein: CASSQDNNYGYTF

clone size: few
D gene: TRBD1
V gene: TRBV2
J gene: TRBJ1-5
CDR3 length: 14
CDR3 DNA: TGTGCCAGCAAAGAGGGGGCGAGACATCAGCCCCAGCATTTT
CDR3 protein: CASKEGARHQPQHF

clone size: NA
D gene: TRBD2
V gene: TRBV4-1
J gene: TRBJ2-3
CDR3 length: 16
CDR3 DNA: TGCGCCAGCAGCCAAGGGCCGGGAGGGCTTGGAGATACGCAGTATTTT
CDR3 protein: CASSQGPGGLGDTQYF

clone size: NA
D gene: NA
V gene: TRBV5-1
J gene: TRBJ2-3
CDR3 length: 17
CDR3 DNA: TGCGCCAGCAGCCCCCGATTGACAGTCTCTAGCACAGATACGCAGTATTTT
CDR3 protein: CASSPRLTVSSTDTQYF